This TCR beta chain was found in a study of vaccination and CD4 T cells after COVID-19. Study-level background: Participants were administered two doses of either the BNT162b2 or the mRNA-1273 vaccine.

This clonotype turned up a few times. Its target is unknown. CDR1 is KGHDR and CDR2 is SFDVKD in the germline V gene. Trimming removed 1 base from V and 8 bases from J, with 10 bases in between. This CDR3 comprises 13 residues. Oncomine TCR Beta short-read sequencing was applied to DNA from cultured CD4+ T cells. TCRdb ran MiXCR on the PCR reads and lists one entry per CDR3 protein. The profile shows 15,000 to 20,000 distinct CDR3 sequences, about 61% of them singletons. Sample treatment: approximately 10-day PBMC culture with coronavirus spike peptide pools or control peptides (ViraFEST assay). The V call is TRBV24-1, the J call TRBJ1-2, with D possibly TRBD1 on 5 matching bases. The sample taken for sequencing was CD4+ T cells from blood, cultured in vitro. The TCR was taken from a human donor who had recovered from COVID-19. The CDR3 loop is CATSDFGGEGYTF. In DNA form, the CDR3 reads TGTGCCACCAGTGATTTTGGGGGAGAGGGCTACACCTTC.